This is a list of T cell receptor beta chains from one sample in a study of blood T cell repertoires in COVID-19. The repertoire was sequenced with immunoSEQ multiplex PCR; TCRdb's copy has only in-frame clones and lacks some. The sample contains 140,000 to 150,000 clones, about 90% of which appear only once. The source material was PBMCs or T cells enriched from blood (not recorded which). Source of these receptors: a man between 60 and 70 years old who had recovered from COVID-19. CDR3s include the opening cysteine and the closing phenylalanine or tryptophan.

v_call,cdr3_length,j_call,cdr3_aa
TRBV4-1,14,TRBJ2-1,CASSQEERRREQFF
TRBV11-2,16,TRBJ2-1,CASSLAGAPLYNEQFF
TRBV5-1,13,TRBJ2-7,CASSLGQNYEQYF
TRBV11-2,16,TRBJ2-7,CASSLGGRGASYEQYF
TRBV10-1,13,TRBJ1-2,CASSDSQMDGYTF
TRBV28,17,TRBJ1-3,CASSLFLGSNSGNTIYF
TRBV5-5,16,TRBJ1-3,CASSPLGDFSGNTIYF
TRBV19,12,TRBJ2-1,CASSDRVGEQFF
TRBV20-1,14,TRBJ2-2,CSASRLAGAGELFF
TRBV5-5,15,TRBJ2-3,CASSLWEGSTDTQYF
TRBV5-6,15,TRBJ1-5,CASSSGTGKNQPQHF
TRBV19,18,TRBJ2-6,CASSIGLAGVSGANVLTF
TRBV5-6,14,TRBJ1-3,CASSLRQGRGTIYF
TRBV6-5,14,TRBJ1-6,CASGRTGGNSPLHF
TRBV19,14,TRBJ2-7,CASSTGQGYYEQYF
TRBV9,14,TRBJ2-3,CASSVGGSTDTQYF
TRBV30,11,TRBJ1-2,CAWSGGGGYTF
TRBV5-4,14,TRBJ2-7,CASSSGLDSYEQYF
TRBV27,15,TRBJ2-5,CASSLDPGPGETQYF
TRBV6-1,16,TRBJ2-3,CASSEAEGTGHDTQYF
TRBV4-1,16,TRBJ1-3,CASSQEWQEERNTIYF
TRBV24-1,13,TRBJ1-1,CATARAENTEAFF
TRBV28,15,TRBJ2-3,CASSLGQGSTDTQYF
TRBV15,14,TRBJ2-5,CATSSDPRGETQYF
TRBV12-3/TRBV12-4,12,TRBJ1-1,CASRLDRAEAFF